The source of this TCR beta chain is a study of cytomegalovirus exposure and HLA in healthy donors. General study results and limits: In vitro checks showed that a few CMV-associated chains really do target CMV antigens. For most TCR sequences rarity was the rule, although some public TCRs occurred in many donors. It was reported that the classifier diagnosed cytomegalovirus status with high specificity and sensitivity in both the original and validation cohorts.

TCRdb keeps only in-frame clones here, not all; method: immunoSEQ multiplex PCR. Here the sample spans a few hundred thousand clones, 80% to 90% being singletons. As regards this clone: Its matching antigen is unknown.

This CDR3 region has 15 residues. V lost 5 bases and J lost 4, with 18 bases in between. Germline V gives CDR1 SEHNR, CDR2 FQNEAQ (reference sequence). These donors were members of the 120-subject validation cohort, a group separate from the approximately 640-subject first cohort. The sequencing input was PBMCs. The receptor comes from a woman under 30 in good health and CMV-seronegative. The chain couples TRBV7-9 to TRBJ2-7; a weak D match, TRBD1 (6 bases). CDR3 coding DNA: TGTGCCAGCAGCCAACGGGACACCGCCCTTTACGAGCAGTACTTC. Translating it yields CASSQRDTALYEQYF.